These T cell receptor beta chains were read from a single sample in a study of control samples from healthy donors and cancer patients. TCRdb keeps only in-frame clones here, not all; method: immunoSEQ multiplex PCR. The data hold 150,000 or so clones, with around 90% observed a single time. The sample was blood. The receptor set was obtained from a woman in her 30s in good health. Each CDR3 is given with its conserved first and last residue. D genes are given only for firm matches. Only some rows state a clone size, as once, few, many or a class for expanded clones.

v_gene: TRBV30
abundance: .
d_gene: TRBD2
j_gene: TRBJ2-3
CDR3nt: TGTGCCTGGAGTTCACCACTAGGACTAGCGGATACGCAGTATTTT
CDR3aa: CAWSSPLGLADTQYF

v_gene: TRBV2
abundance: .
d_gene: .
j_gene: TRBJ2-7
CDR3nt: TGTGCCAGCGGGGGGGCGGAGCAGTACTTC
CDR3aa: CASGGAEQYF

v_gene: TRBV24-1
abundance: .
d_gene: .
j_gene: TRBJ2-1
CDR3nt: TGTGCCACCAGTGGGAAAGGCCGGACCGATGAGCAGTTCTTC
CDR3aa: CATSGKGRTDEQFF

v_gene: TRBV2
abundance: .
d_gene: .
j_gene: TRBJ1-1
CDR3nt: TGTGCCAGCAGTGAGCAAGGGGCTGGGTTGAACACTGAAGCTTTCTTT
CDR3aa: CASSEQGAGLNTEAFF

v_gene: TRBV5-1
abundance: once
d_gene: .
j_gene: TRBJ2-7
CDR3nt: TGCGCCAGCAGCTTAAGTAGCTCCTACGAGCAGTACTTC
CDR3aa: CASSLSSSYEQYF

v_gene: TRBV11-2
abundance: few
d_gene: .
j_gene: TRBJ2-3
CDR3nt: TGTGCCAGCAGCTTATACGGGCAACACACAGATACGCAGTATTTT
CDR3aa: CASSLYGQHTDTQYF

v_gene: TRBV19
abundance: .
d_gene: TRBD1
j_gene: TRBJ1-4
CDR3nt: TGTGCCAGTAGTATCGGGACAGCAACTAATGAAAAACTGTTTTTT
CDR3aa: CASSIGTATNEKLFF

v_gene: TRBV5-4
abundance: .
d_gene: .
j_gene: TRBJ2-1
CDR3nt: TGTGCCAGCAGCTTGCCGGGGGAAAAGCGTTTGGAGCAGTTCTTC
CDR3aa: CASSLPGEKRLEQFF

v_gene: TRBV7-3
abundance: .
d_gene: TRBD2
j_gene: TRBJ2-3
CDR3nt: TGTGCCAGCAGCTTAAGCCCTAGCGGAAGCACAGATACGCAGTATTTT
CDR3aa: CASSLSPSGSTDTQYF

v_gene: TRBV5-4
abundance: few
d_gene: TRBD1
j_gene: TRBJ2-1
CDR3nt: TGTGCCAGCAGCTCAGACAGGGAACGGGTCAATGAGCAGTTCTTC
CDR3aa: CASSSDRERVNEQFF

v_gene: TRBV5-4
abundance: .
d_gene: TRBD2
j_gene: TRBJ2-3
CDR3nt: TGTGCCAGCAGCCAGACTAGCGGGAGGGCCCACAGCACAGATACGCAGTATTTT
CDR3aa: CASSQTSGRAHSTDTQYF

v_gene: TRBV2
abundance: .
d_gene: TRBD1
j_gene: TRBJ1-2
CDR3nt: TGTGCCAGCAGGCGGGACAGCTATGGCTACACCTTC
CDR3aa: CASRRDSYGYTF

v_gene: TRBV4-3
abundance: .
d_gene: .
j_gene: TRBJ2-7
CDR3nt: TGCGCCAGCAGCCAAGATCGGGACCTCCAAAGCTCCTACGAGCAGTACTTC
CDR3aa: CASSQDRDLQSSYEQYF

v_gene: TRBV9
abundance: .
d_gene: .
j_gene: TRBJ2-3
CDR3nt: TGTGCCAGCAGCTTGACAGGAGTCACAGATACGCAGTATTTT
CDR3aa: CASSLTGVTDTQYF

v_gene: TRBV6-1
abundance: once
d_gene: .
j_gene: TRBJ1-4
CDR3nt: TGTGCCAGCAGTGATTACAGCTTTAATGAAAAACTGTTTTTT
CDR3aa: CASSDYSFNEKLFF

v_gene: TRBV7-9
abundance: .
d_gene: .
j_gene: TRBJ2-7
CDR3nt: TGTGCCAGCAGCTTGACGGGAAGCTCCTACGAGCAGTACTTC
CDR3aa: CASSLTGSSYEQYF

v_gene: TRBV27
abundance: .
d_gene: .
j_gene: TRBJ2-1
CDR3nt: TGTGCCAGCAGTCTGGGGCGCAATGAGCAGTTCTTC
CDR3aa: CASSLGRNEQFF

v_gene: TRBV24-1
abundance: .
d_gene: TRBD2
j_gene: TRBJ2-1
CDR3nt: TGTGCCACCAGTGCCGTCCCCAGCGGGATCTACAATGAGCAGTTCTTC
CDR3aa: CATSAVPSGIYNEQFF

v_gene: TRBV7-3
abundance: .
d_gene: .
j_gene: TRBJ2-7
CDR3nt: TGTGCCAGCAGCCTGGATGACAACTACGAGCAGTACTTC
CDR3aa: CASSLDDNYEQYF

v_gene: TRBV7-2
abundance: .
d_gene: .
j_gene: TRBJ2-7
CDR3nt: TGTGCCAGCAGTCTCCGATACGAGCAGTACTTC
CDR3aa: CASSLRYEQYF

v_gene: TRBV7-8
abundance: .
d_gene: .
j_gene: TRBJ2-2
CDR3nt: TGTGCCAGCAGCTTAAGTAGAGTGGGAGTGGGTACCGGGGAGCTGTTTTTT
CDR3aa: CASSLSRVGVGTGELFF

v_gene: TRBV6-2/TRBV6-3
abundance: once
d_gene: .
j_gene: TRBJ2-2
CDR3nt: TGTGCCAGCAGTTACGTGCGGGGCGGGGAGCTGTTTTTT
CDR3aa: CASSYVRGGELFF

v_gene: TRBV27
abundance: .
d_gene: .
j_gene: TRBJ2-2
CDR3nt: TGTGCCAGCAGGTCGATAAAAGGACTTCTTAACACCGGGGAGCTGTTTTTT
CDR3aa: CASRSIKGLLNTGELFF

v_gene: TRBV4-2
abundance: once
d_gene: TRBD2
j_gene: TRBJ2-7
CDR3nt: TGTGCCAGCAGCCAAATAGGCGGGGGGTCCTACGAGCAGTACTTC
CDR3aa: CASSQIGGGSYEQYF

v_gene: TRBV19
abundance: .
d_gene: TRBD2
j_gene: TRBJ2-3
CDR3nt: TGTGCCAGTAGTCCATTTCCGGAGGGGATTAGCGGGAGGGCCGACGATACGCAGTATTTT
CDR3aa: CASSPFPEGISGRADDTQYF

v_gene: TRBV3-1/TRBV3-2
abundance: .
d_gene: .
j_gene: TRBJ1-2
CDR3nt: TGTGCCAGCAGTAGGACCTCTAACTATGGCTACACCTTC
CDR3aa: CASSRTSNYGYTF

v_gene: TRBV9
abundance: .
d_gene: .
j_gene: TRBJ1-2
CDR3nt: TGTGCCAGCAGCGTAGTCGAGGGCGGCTACACCTTC
CDR3aa: CASSVVEGGYTF

v_gene: TRBV30
abundance: .
d_gene: TRBD1
j_gene: TRBJ1-2
CDR3nt: TGTGCGGAGAGCCGGGACAGAAGCTTCTATGGCTACACCTTC
CDR3aa: CAESRDRSFYGYTF

v_gene: TRBV15
abundance: .
d_gene: TRBD1
j_gene: TRBJ2-1
CDR3nt: TGTGCCACCAGCAGAGGAACAGGGGACTACAATGAGCAGTTCTTC
CDR3aa: CATSRGTGDYNEQFF

v_gene: TRBV2
abundance: .
d_gene: .
j_gene: TRBJ2-5
CDR3nt: TGTGCCAGCAGGCAGCGGCAACAAGAGACCCAGTACTTC
CDR3aa: CASRQRQQETQYF

v_gene: TRBV5-5
abundance: once
d_gene: TRBD1
j_gene: TRBJ2-7
CDR3nt: TGTGCCAGCAGCATCAGGACAGGGGGCGTTTCCGAGCAGTACTTC
CDR3aa: CASSIRTGGVSEQYF

v_gene: TRBV5-1
abundance: .
d_gene: TRBD1
j_gene: TRBJ1-2
CDR3nt: TGCGCCAGCAGCTTGGGGGGCCAGGGGGCTGGCTACACCTTC
CDR3aa: CASSLGGQGAGYTF

v_gene: TRBV5-1
abundance: .
d_gene: .
j_gene: TRBJ2-7
CDR3nt: TGCGCCAGCAGCTTTGGAGGGGACGAGCAGTACTTC
CDR3aa: CASSFGGDEQYF

v_gene: TRBV5-8
abundance: .
d_gene: .
j_gene: TRBJ1-2
CDR3nt: TGTGCCAGCAGCTTGGAAGGAGGGTCCCACTATGGCTACACCTTC
CDR3aa: CASSLEGGSHYGYTF

v_gene: TRBV18
abundance: .
d_gene: .
j_gene: TRBJ2-6
CDR3nt: TGTGCCAGCTCACCACAAAGCTCTGGGGCCAACGTCCTGACTTTC
CDR3aa: CASSPQSSGANVLTF

v_gene: TRBV5-4
abundance: .
d_gene: .
j_gene: TRBJ2-7
CDR3nt: TGTGCCAGCAGCTTGGCAGGGACCACCACCCACGAGCAGTACTTC
CDR3aa: CASSLAGTTTHEQYF

v_gene: TRBV11-3
abundance: once
d_gene: TRBD1
j_gene: TRBJ1-6
CDR3nt: TGTGCCAGCAGCCTAAGACAGGGTTCACCCCTCCACTTT
CDR3aa: CASSLRQGSPLHF